This T cell receptor beta chain was captured by sequencing in a study of T cell changes during pregnancy in multiple sclerosis. Assay used: immunoSEQ multiplex PCR; TCRdb lists only in-frame clones, some missing. The sample yields fewer than 70,000 clones, approximately 90% seen once. About this clone: At one of its ends the junction is not consistent with the germline gene, which may arise from a read error.

This CDR3 has 14 residues. Per the germline V gene, CDR1 is SGHTA and CDR2 is FQGNSA. This sequence joins TRBV7-2 and TRBJ2-7; a possible D gene is TRBD1 (6 bases). The TCR sequence derives from a female donor in good health, enrolled as a control in a pregnancy study. Sample: peripheral blood, taken in the second trimester of pregnancy. CDR3 loop: CASSLTSLNRVMNF. The CDR3 nucleotides read TGTGCCAGCAGCCTCACGTCCCTAAACAGGGTAATGAACTTC.